This TCR beta chain was sequenced for a study of blood T cell repertoires in COVID-19. Study information: The samples span acute and convalescent COVID-19 from the United States, Italy and Spain.

V lost 7 bases to trimming and J lost 2 bases; unmatched junction nucleotides: 4. The V gene's germline CDR1 is LNHDA and CDR2 SQIVND (reference sequence). This CDR3 contains 13 residues. The authors' processing: The authors estimated nucleated cell counts from reference gene primer amplification. TCRdb's copy holds only in-frame clones and misses some; the assay was immunoSEQ multiplex PCR. The V and J calls and clone size come from that table; D and trimming were worked out from the DNA. This table has a few hundred thousand clones, about 82% appearing once. This receptor was taken from a woman between 45 and 65 years old with acute or convalescent COVID-19. This sequence joins TRBV19 and TRBJ1-2; 7 bases map to TRBD1. Sequencing was carried out using peripheral blood. CDR3: CASKDRENYGYTF. The CDR3 nucleotides read TGTGCCAGTAAAGACAGGGAGAACTATGGCTACACCTTC.